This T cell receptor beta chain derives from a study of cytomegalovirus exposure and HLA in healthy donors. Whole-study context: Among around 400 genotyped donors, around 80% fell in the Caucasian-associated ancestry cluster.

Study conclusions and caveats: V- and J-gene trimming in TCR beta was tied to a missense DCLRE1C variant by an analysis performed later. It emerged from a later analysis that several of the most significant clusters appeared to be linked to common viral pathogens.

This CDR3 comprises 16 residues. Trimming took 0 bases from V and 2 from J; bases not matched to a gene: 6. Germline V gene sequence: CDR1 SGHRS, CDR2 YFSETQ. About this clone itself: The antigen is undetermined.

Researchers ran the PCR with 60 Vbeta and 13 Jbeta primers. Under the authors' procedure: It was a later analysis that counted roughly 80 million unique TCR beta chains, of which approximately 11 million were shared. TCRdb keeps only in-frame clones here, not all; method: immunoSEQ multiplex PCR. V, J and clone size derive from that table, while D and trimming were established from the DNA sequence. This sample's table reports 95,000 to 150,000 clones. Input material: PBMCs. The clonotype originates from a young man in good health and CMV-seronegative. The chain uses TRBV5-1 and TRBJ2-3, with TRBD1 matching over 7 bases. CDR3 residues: CASSLATGALTDTQYF. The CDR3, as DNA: TGCGCCAGCAGCTTGGCCACAGGGGCCCTCACAGATACGCAGTATTTT.